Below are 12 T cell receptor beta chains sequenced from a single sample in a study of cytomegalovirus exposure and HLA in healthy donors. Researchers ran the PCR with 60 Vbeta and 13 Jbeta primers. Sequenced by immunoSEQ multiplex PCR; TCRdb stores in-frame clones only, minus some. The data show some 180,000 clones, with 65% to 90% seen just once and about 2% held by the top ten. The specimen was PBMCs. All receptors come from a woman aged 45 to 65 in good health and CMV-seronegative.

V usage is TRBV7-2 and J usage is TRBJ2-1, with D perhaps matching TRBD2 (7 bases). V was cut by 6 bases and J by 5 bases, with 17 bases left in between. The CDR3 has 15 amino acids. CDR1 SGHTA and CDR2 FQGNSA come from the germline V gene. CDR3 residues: CASSPRGGADNEQFF. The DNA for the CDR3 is TGTGCCAGCAGTCCCCGAGGGGGGGCCGACAATGAGCAGTTCTTC.

The CDR3 reads CASSGTGQADEKLFF. The DNA for the CDR3 is TGTGCCAGCTCAGGGACGGGACAGGCGGATGAAAAACTGTTTTTT. This chain joins TRBV18 and TRBJ1-4; the match to TRBD1 covers 8 bases. This CDR3 has 15 amino acids. Germline V gene data show CDR1 as KGHSH and CDR2 as LQKENI. The J segment lost 6 bases and the V segment lost 5 bases, leaving 8 bases of the junction unmatched. Using reference TRBV18 and TRBJ1-4 for the parts outside the CDR3, the full variable domain is NAGVMQNPRHLVRRRGQEARLRCSPMKGHSHVYWYRQLPEEGLKFMVYLQKENIIDESGMPKERFSAEFPKEGPSILRIQQVVRGDSAAYFCASSGTGQADEKLFFGSGTQLSVL.

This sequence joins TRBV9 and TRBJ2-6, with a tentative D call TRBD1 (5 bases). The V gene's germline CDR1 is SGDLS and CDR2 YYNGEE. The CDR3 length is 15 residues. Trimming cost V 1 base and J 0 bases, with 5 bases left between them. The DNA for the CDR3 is TGTGCCAGCAGCGTACAGGGCTCTGGGGCCAACGTCCTGACTTTC. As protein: CASSVQGSGANVLTF.

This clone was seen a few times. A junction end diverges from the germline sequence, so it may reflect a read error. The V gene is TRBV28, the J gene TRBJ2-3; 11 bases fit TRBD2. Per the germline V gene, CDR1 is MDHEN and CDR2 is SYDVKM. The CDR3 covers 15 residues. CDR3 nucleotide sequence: TGTGCCAGCAATTTAGCCGGGACTAGCGGCGATACGCAGTATTTT. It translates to CASNLAGTSGDTQYF.

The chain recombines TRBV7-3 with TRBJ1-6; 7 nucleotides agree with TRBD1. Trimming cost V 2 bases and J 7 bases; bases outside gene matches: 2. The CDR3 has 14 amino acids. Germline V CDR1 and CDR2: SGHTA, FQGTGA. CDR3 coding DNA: TGTGCCAGCAGCTTACAGGGGGGAAATTCACCCCTCCACTTT. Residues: CASSLQGGNSPLHF.

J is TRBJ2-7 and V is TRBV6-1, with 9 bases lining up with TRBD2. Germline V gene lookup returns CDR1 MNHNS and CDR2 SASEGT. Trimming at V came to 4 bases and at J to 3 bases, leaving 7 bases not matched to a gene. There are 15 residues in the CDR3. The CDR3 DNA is TGTGCCAGCAGTGTTCATAGCGGGAGCGGCTACGAGCAGTACTTC. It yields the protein CASSVHSGSGYEQYF.

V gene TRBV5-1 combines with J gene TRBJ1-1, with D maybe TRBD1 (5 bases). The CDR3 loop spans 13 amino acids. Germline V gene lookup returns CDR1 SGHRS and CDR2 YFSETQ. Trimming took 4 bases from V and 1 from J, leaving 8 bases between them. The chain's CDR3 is CASSLTGNTEAFF. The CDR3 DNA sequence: TGCGCCAGCAGCCTCACAGGGAACACTGAAGCTTTCTTT. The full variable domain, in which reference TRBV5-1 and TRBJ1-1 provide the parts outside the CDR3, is KAGVTQTPRYLIKTRGQQVTLSCSPISGHRSVSWYQQTPGQGLQFLFEYFSETQRNKGNFPGRFSGRQFSNSRSEMNVSTLELGDSALYLCASSLTGNTEAFFGQGTRLTVV.

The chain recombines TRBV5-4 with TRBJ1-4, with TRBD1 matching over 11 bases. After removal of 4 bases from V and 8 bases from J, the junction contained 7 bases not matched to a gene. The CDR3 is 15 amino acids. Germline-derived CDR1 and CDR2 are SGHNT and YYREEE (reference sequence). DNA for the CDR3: TGTGCCAGCAGCGTATACGGGACAGGGGGGGAAAAACTGTTTTTT. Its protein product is CASSVYGTGGEKLFF.

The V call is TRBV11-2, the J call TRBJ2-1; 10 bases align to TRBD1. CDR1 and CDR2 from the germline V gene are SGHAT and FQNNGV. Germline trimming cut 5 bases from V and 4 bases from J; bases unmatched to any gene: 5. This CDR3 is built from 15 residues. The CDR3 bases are TGTGCCAGCAGCACCCGGGACAGGGGTTACAATGAGCAGTTCTTC. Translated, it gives CASSTRDRGYNEQFF.

The CDR3 spells CASSPARAPNTGELFF. In DNA form, the CDR3 reads TGTGCCAGCTCACCGGCGAGGGCTCCGAACACCGGGGAGCTGTTTTTT. J is TRBJ2-2 and V is TRBV18, with a tentative D call TRBD2 (5 bases). The CDR3 runs to 16 residues. The germline V gene encodes CDR1 KGHSH and CDR2 LQKENI. V was cut by 3 bases and J by 0 bases, with 11 bases left in between.

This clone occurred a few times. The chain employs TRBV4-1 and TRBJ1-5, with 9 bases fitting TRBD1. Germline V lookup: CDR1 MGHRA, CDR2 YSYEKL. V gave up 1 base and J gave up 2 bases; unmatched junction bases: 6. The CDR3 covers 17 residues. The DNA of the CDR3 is TGCGCCAGCAGCCAAGTAGAGACAGGGGGTGGCAATCAGCCCCAGCATTTT. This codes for CASSQVETGGGNQPQHF.

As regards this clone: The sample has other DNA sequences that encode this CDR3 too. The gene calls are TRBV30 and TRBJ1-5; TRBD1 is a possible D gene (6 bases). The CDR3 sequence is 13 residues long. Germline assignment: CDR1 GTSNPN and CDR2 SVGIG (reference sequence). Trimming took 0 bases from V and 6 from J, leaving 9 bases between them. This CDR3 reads CAWSVGGGQPQHF. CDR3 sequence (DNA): TGTGCCTGGAGTGTGGGAGGGGGTCAGCCCCAGCATTTT. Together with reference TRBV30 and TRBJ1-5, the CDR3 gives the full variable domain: SQTIHQWPATLVQPVGSPLSLECTVEGTSNPNLYWYRQAAGRGLQLLFYSVGIGQISSEVPQNLSASRPQDRQFILSSKKLLLSDSGFYLCAWSVGGGQPQHFGDGTRLSIL.